This passage covers 19 T cell receptor beta chains from one sample sequenced in a study of OX40 agonist ivuxolimab in advanced cancers. The table came from immunoSEQ multiplex PCR; TCRdb's copy has only in-frame clones and leaves some out. The data contain over 70,000 clones, roughly 91% of them singletons. This sample comprised CD4+ or CD8+ T cells sorted from blood, obtained in a trial of the OX40 agonist ivuxolimab. These receptors all stem from an adult with an advanced solid tumor such as melanoma, head and neck, liver or kidney cancer.

The genes are TRBV9 and TRBJ2-2; TRBD1 might be the D (6 bases). This CDR3 contains 15 residues. Trimming left V 3 bases short and J 1 base short, with 10 bases between. Germline CDR1 and CDR2: SGDLS and YYNGEE. The CDR3 sequence is CASSGWDKNTGELFF. Here the CDR3 DNA reads TGTGCCAGCAGCGGCTGGGACAAGAACACCGGGGAGCTGTTTTTT.

The chain uses TRBV6-5 and TRBJ2-7; 8 nucleotides line up with TRBD1. With V trimmed by 4 bases and J by 0 bases, 8 bases remained unmatched. The germline CDR1 and CDR2 sequences are MNHEY and SVGAGI. The CDR3 loop spans 16 amino acids. CDR3 residues: CASSSSSGQVSYEQYF. In nucleotides, the CDR3 is TGTGCCAGCAGTTCGTCCTCGGGACAGGTCTCCTACGAGCAGTACTTC.

V gene TRBV9 combines with J gene TRBJ2-7; 9 nucleotides match TRBD1. Unmatched junction bases numbered 6, after V lost 2 bases and J lost 6 bases. This CDR3 is built from 14 residues. Germline-derived CDR1 and CDR2 are SGDLS and YYNGEE. The CDR3 DNA sequence: TGTGCCAGCAGCGTCGGGACAGGGTCTCTCGAGCAGTACTTC. Residues: CASSVGTGSLEQYF.

This clone was detected once. The V and J genes are TRBV19 and TRBJ2-3, with TRBD2 matching 8 bases. CDR1 is LNHDA, CDR2 SQIVND, per germline (reference sequence). The CDR3 runs 16 residues. V was pared by 5 bases and J by 2 bases, with 9 bases of the junction left unmatched. The CDR3 nucleotides read TGTGCCAGTAGTGCCAAATTAGCGGGATACACAGATACGCAGTATTTT. This gives the protein CASSAKLAGYTDTQYF. Using reference TRBV19 and TRBJ2-3 for the parts outside the CDR3, the full variable domain is DGGITQSPKYLFRKEGQNVTLSCEQNLNHDAMYWYRQDPGQGLRLIYYSQIVNDFQKGDIAEGYSVSREKKESFPLTVTSAQKNPTAFYLCASSAKLAGYTDTQYFGPGTRLTVL.

V gene TRBV30 combines with J gene TRBJ2-1; perhaps TRBD2 as D (5 bases). Trimming removed 2 bases from V and 0 bases from J, with 11 bases in between. CDR1 and CDR2 from the germline V gene are GTSNPN and SVGIG (reference sequence). The CDR3 is 15 amino acids. CDR3 nucleotides: TGTGCCTGGAGTAGCGGCCACAGCTCCTACAATGAGCAGTTCTTC. Its translation is CAWSSGHSSYNEQFF.

The chain joins TRBV4-1 to TRBJ1-5; D is possibly TRBD1 (6 bases). Germline V gene data show CDR1 as MGHRA and CDR2 as YSYEKL. The CDR3 is 13 residues long. The V gene lost 3 bases and the J gene lost 5 bases, with 8 bases spanning the gap. The CDR3 nucleotides read TGCGCCAGCAGCCAGGGGGCGGATCAGCCCCAGCATTTT. Amino acids: CASSQGADQPQHF.

This clone was counted a single time. J is TRBJ2-3 and V is TRBV7-2, with 7 bases that match TRBD2. Germline CDR1 reads SGHTA; CDR2 reads FQGNSA. The CDR3 has 15 amino acids. Trimming removed 6 bases from V and 8 bases from J; junction bases left unmatched: 14. In nucleotides, the CDR3 is TGTGCCAGCAGTCATCCACCGGGGGGTTTGGGTACGCAGTATTTT. The encoded protein is CASSHPPGGLGTQYF.

The chain recombines TRBV4-2 with TRBJ1-4, with D possibly being TRBD1 (6 bases). The CDR3 has 16 amino acids. Germline V CDR1 and CDR2: LGHNA, YNFKEQ. Trimming cost V 0 bases and J 5 bases, with 13 bases left between them. Here the CDR3 reads CASSQDTGGPNEKLFF. In nucleotides, the CDR3 is TGTGCCAGCAGCCAAGATACGGGGGGCCCAAATGAAAAACTGTTTTTT.

The chain links TRBV6-5 to TRBJ1-2; D unresolved. V was cut by 6 bases and J by 4 bases, with 12 bases left in between. CDR1 MNHEY and CDR2 SVGAGI come from the germline V gene. The CDR3 is made up of 13 amino acids. CDR3 nucleotide sequence: TGTGCCAGCAGCGGGCAAAAGTCCTATGGCTACACCTTC. Residues: CASSGQKSYGYTF.

This chain links TRBV28 with TRBJ1-2, with unresolved D. This CDR3 spans 15 amino acids. V was pared by 2 bases and J by 5 bases, with 15 bases between. The germline CDR1 and CDR2 sequences are MDHEN and SYDVKM. CDR3 residues: CASSLTIKGLYGYTF. CDR3 DNA sequence: TGTGCCAGCAGTTTAACGATTAAGGGTCTTTATGGCTACACCTTC.

This chain uses TRBV27 with TRBJ2-3, with unresolved D. This CDR3 is 13 amino acids long. Trimming shortened V by 2 bases and J by 2 bases, and 5 bases separated the two germline ends. The germline V gene encodes CDR1 MNHEY and CDR2 SMNVEV (reference sequence). The CDR3 DNA reads TGTGCCAGCAGTTTAAGGAACACAGATACGCAGTATTTT. Protein product: CASSLRNTDTQYF.

CDR3: CASSEAIFRGHTEAFF. For the CDR3, the DNA is TGTGCCAGCAGTGAAGCGATTTTTAGGGGGCACACTGAAGCTTTCTTT. The genes are TRBV6-1 and TRBJ1-1; 7 bases fit TRBD1. Trimming at V came to 0 bases and at J to 3 bases, leaving 7 bases not matched to a gene. The CDR3 extends over 16 amino acids. Germline CDR1 and CDR2: MNHNS and SASEGT.

This rearrangement joins TRBV11-1 to TRBJ2-7, with 7 positions matching TRBD1. The germline gives CDR1 SGHAT, CDR2 FQDESV (reference sequence). Trimming cost V 1 base and J 0 bases; bases outside gene matches: 3. The CDR3 has 15 residues. The CDR3 sequence is CASSLEAGGSYEQYF. DNA of the CDR3: TGTGCCAGCAGCTTAGAGGCAGGGGGCTCCTACGAGCAGTACTTC.

The chain links TRBV4-3 to TRBJ1-1, with D possibly matching TRBD1 (5 bases). In germline, CDR1 is LGHNA, CDR2 YSLEER. This CDR3 region has 14 residues. Trimming shortened V by 4 bases and J by 2 bases, and 11 bases separated the two germline ends. CDR3 nucleotide sequence: TGCGCCAGCAGCCGGGACTCCAGCAACACTGAAGCTTTCTTT. Encoded protein: CASSRDSSNTEAFF.

The chain uses TRBV29-1 and TRBJ2-7; TRBD1 matches 8 bases. The germline gives CDR1 SQVTM, CDR2 ANQGSEA. This CDR3 has 14 residues. Unmatched junction bases numbered 5, after V lost 0 bases and J lost 4 bases. The CDR3 DNA sequence: TGCAGCGTTGAAGACCGGGACAGGCTATACGAGCAGTACTTC. Translating gives CSVEDRDRLYEQYF.

V and J are TRBV28 and TRBJ1-6; 8 bases are a match to TRBD1. The germline V gene has CDR1 MDHEN and CDR2 SYDVKM. The V and J ends lost 5 bases and 7 bases, in that order; junction bases with no gene match: 13. The CDR3 has 17 amino acids. For the CDR3, the DNA is TGTGCCAGCAGTCCCTTGGACAGGGTGGTCGAGAATTCACCCCTCCACTTT. Its protein product is CASSPLDRVVENSPLHF.

V gene TRBV4-3 combines with J gene TRBJ2-1; 8 bases map to TRBD2. Trimming removed 7 bases from V and 6 bases from J; junction bases left unmatched: 11. Germline CDR1 and CDR2: LGHNA and YSLEER. The CDR3 length is 15 residues. The CDR3 protein is CASTKAAGGSNEQFF. In DNA, the CDR3 is TGCGCCAGCACAAAGGCGGCGGGAGGTTCCAATGAGCAGTTCTTC.

This chain joins TRBV29-1 and TRBJ2-2; D is ambiguous. The CDR3 contains 11 residues. Germline CDR1 reads SQVTM; CDR2 reads ANQGSEA. Trimming shortened V by 5 bases and J by 6 bases, and 7 bases separated the two germline ends. This CDR3 reads CSVQGPGELFF. In DNA, the CDR3 is TGCAGCGTTCAAGGGCCCGGGGAGCTGTTTTTT.

The chain joins TRBV4-3 to TRBJ1-1; 7 nucleotides line up with TRBD1. Germline values: CDR1 LGHNA, CDR2 YSLEER. This CDR3 comprises 16 residues. The V gene end was trimmed by 0 bases and the J gene end by 2 bases; junction bases not matched to a gene: 6. CDR3 sequence: CASSQDEGGPNTEAFF. In DNA form, the CDR3 reads TGCGCCAGCAGCCAAGATGAAGGGGGCCCCAACACTGAAGCTTTCTTT.